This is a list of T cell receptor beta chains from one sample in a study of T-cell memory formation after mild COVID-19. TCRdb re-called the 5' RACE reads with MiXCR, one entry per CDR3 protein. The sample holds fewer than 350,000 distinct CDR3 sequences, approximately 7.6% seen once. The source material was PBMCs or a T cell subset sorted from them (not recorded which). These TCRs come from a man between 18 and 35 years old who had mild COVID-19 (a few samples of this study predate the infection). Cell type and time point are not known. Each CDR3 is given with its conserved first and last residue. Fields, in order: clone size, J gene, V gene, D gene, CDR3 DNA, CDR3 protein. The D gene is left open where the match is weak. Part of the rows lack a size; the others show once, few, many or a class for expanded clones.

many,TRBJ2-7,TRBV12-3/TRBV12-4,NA,TGTGCCAGCAGTTCGAGGAGCTCCTACGAGCAGTACTTC,CASSSRSSYEQYF
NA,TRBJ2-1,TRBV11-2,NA,TGTGCCAGCAGCCGAGATCGGGGGCCAGGCAATGAGCAGTTCTTC,CASSRDRGPGNEQFF
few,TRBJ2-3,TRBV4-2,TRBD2,TGTGCCAGCAGCCTGGGACTAGCGGGGCCCGATTCTAGCACAGATACGCAGTATTTT,CASSLGLAGPDSSTDTQYF
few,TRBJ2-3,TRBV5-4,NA,TGTGCCAGCAGCTTGGCACTCTATACATCAGATACGCAGTATTTT,CASSLALYTSDTQYF
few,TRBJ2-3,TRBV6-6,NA,TGTGCCAGCAATTTATACTTCTCACCCACAGATACGCAGTATTTT,CASNLYFSPTDTQYF
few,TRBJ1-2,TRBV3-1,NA,TGTGCCAGCAGCCTGTGGCAGGGCAATGGAGGCTACACCTTC,CASSLWQGNGGYTF
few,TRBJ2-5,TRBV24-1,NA,TGTGCCACCAGTTCTTCAGAGACCCAGTACTTC,CATSSSETQYF
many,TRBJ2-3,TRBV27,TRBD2,TGTGCCAGCAGTTCCCCTTGGACTAGCGGGGGGGGTTATACGCAGTATTTT,CASSSPWTSGGGYTQYF
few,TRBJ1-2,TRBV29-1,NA,TGCAGCGTTGGTCCGCTGGACTATGGCTACACCTTC,CSVGPLDYGYTF
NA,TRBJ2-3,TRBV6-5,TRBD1,TGTGCCAGCAGTCGACTGACGACAGGGGGCCTTGATACGCAGTATTTT,CASSRLTTGGLDTQYF
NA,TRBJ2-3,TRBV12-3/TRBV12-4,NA,TGTGCCAGCAGTTTAGGTCAGGTCACAGATACGCAGTATTTT,CASSLGQVTDTQYF
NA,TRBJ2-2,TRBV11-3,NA,TGTGCCAGCAGCCACCACTCGGGGGGCTGGAACACCGGGGAGCTGTTTTTT,CASSHHSGGWNTGELFF
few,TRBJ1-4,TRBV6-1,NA,TGTGCCAGCAGTGAAGTCGGAAAACTGTTTTTT,CASSEVGKLFF
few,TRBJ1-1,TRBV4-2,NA,TGTGCCAGCAGCCAAGGTCGGGGAGAGAACACTGAAGCTTTCTTT,CASSQGRGENTEAFF
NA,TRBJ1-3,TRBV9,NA,TGTGCCAGCAGGGGATTCGGGAACACCATATATTTT,CASRGFGNTIYF
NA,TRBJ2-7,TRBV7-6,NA,TGTGCCAGCAGCCCAGGGGCAGGGCCCCCTCGCTCCTACGAGCAGTACTTC,CASSPGAGPPRSYEQYF